This record covers a single T cell receptor beta chain. This specimen belongs to a study of cytomegalovirus exposure and HLA in healthy donors. Researchers ran the PCR with 60 Vbeta and 13 Jbeta primers. Only in-frame clones appear in the TCRdb table, and some are missing; sequencing was by immunoSEQ multiplex PCR. The profile shows around 140,000 clones, about 83% of them singletons. The sequenced sample was PBMCs. The receptor's source is a woman under 40 in good health and CMV-seronegative.

The CDR3 loop is CASKTGAWNTEAFF. The CDR3 DNA follows: TGTGCCAGCAAAACAGGGGCGTGGAACACTGAAGCTTTCTTT. V gene TRBV2 combines with J gene TRBJ1-1; 7 bases line up with TRBD1. The trim removed 7 bases at V and 1 base at J, leaving 6 bases unmatched. Germline V lookup: CDR1 SNHLY, CDR2 FYNNEI. CDR3 length equals 14 residues.